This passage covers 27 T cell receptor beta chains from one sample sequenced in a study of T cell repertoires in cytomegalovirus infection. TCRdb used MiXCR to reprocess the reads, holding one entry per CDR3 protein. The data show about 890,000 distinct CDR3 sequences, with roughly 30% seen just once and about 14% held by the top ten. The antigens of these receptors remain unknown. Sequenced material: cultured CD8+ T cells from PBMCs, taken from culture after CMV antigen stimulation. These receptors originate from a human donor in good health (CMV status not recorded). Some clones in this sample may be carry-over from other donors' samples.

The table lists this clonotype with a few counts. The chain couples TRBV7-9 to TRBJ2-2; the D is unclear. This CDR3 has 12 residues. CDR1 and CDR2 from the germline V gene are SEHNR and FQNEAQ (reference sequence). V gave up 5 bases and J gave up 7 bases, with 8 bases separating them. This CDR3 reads CASSRFGGELFF. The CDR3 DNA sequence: TGTGCCAGCAGCCGATTTGGCGGGGAGCTGTTTTTT.

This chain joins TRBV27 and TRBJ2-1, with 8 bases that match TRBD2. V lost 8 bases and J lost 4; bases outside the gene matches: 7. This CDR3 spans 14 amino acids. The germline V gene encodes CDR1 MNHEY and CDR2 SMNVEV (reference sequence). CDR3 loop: CASSKSGGYNEQFF. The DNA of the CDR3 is TGTGCCAGCTCCAAGTCGGGGGGGTACAATGAGCAGTTCTTC.

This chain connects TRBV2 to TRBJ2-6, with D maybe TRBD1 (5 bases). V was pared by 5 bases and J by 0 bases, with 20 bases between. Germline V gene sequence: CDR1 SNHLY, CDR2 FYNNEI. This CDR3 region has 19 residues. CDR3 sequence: CASSPGPAPHLSGANVLTF. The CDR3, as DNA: TGTGCCAGCAGTCCAGGGCCTGCCCCCCATCTCTCTGGGGCCAACGTCCTGACTTTC. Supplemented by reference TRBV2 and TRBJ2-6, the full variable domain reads EPEVTQTPSHQVTQMGQEVILRCVPISNHLYFYWYRQILGQKVEFLVSFYNNEISEKSEIFDDQFSVERPDGSNFTLKIRSTKLEDSAMYFCASSPGPAPHLSGANVLTFGAGSRLTVL.

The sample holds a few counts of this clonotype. CDR3 region: CASSKKGLSPGELFF. The CDR3 DNA sequence: TGTGCCAGTAGTAAAAAGGGACTCAGCCCCGGGGAGCTGTTTTTT. The V gene is TRBV19, the J gene TRBJ2-2; D is perhaps TRBD2 (6 bases). The CDR3 extends over 15 amino acids. V was pared by 4 bases and J by 6 bases, with 15 bases between. Per the germline V gene, CDR1 is LNHDA and CDR2 is SQIVND (reference sequence).

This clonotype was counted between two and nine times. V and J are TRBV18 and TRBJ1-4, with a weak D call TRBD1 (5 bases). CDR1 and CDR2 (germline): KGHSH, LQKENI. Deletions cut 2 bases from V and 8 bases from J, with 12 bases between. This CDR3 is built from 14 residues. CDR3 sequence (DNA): TGTGCCAGCTCACCAGCAGGGTTTGGCGAAAAACTGTTTTTT. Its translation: CASSPAGFGEKLFF.

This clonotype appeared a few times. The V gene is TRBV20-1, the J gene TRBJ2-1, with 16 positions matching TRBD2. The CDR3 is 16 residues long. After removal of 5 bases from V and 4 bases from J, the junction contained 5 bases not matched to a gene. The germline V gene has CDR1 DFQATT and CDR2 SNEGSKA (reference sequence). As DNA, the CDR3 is TGCAGTGCTGAGGGACTAGCGGGGGGGTCTTACAATGAGCAGTTCTTC. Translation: CSAEGLAGGSYNEQFF.

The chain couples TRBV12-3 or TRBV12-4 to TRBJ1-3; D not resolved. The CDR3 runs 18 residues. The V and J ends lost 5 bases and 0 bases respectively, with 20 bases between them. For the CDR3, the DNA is TGTGCCAGCAGTCGAAATGGGAGGGAGCACACCTCTGGAAACACCATATATTTT. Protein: CASSRNGREHTSGNTIYF.

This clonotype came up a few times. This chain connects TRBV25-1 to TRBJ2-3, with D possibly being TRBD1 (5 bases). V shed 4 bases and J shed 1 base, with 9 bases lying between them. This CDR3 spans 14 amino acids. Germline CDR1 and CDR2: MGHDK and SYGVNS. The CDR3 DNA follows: TGTGCCAGCAGTGCAAGGGGTCGCACAGATACGCAGTATTTT. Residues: CASSARGRTDTQYF.

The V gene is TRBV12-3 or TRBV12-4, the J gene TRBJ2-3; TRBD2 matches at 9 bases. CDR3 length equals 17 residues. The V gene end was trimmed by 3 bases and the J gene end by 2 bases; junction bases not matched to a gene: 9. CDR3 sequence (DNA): TGTGCCAGCAGTTTCAAGGTAGCGGGGGCCCCCACAGATACGCAGTATTTT. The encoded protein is CASSFKVAGAPTDTQYF.

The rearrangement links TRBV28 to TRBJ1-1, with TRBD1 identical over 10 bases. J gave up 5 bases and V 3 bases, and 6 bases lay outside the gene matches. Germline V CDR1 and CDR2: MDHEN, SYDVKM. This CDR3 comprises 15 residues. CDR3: CASSFPGQGFTEAFF. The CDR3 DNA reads TGTGCCAGCAGTTTTCCGGGACAGGGGTTTACTGAAGCTTTCTTT. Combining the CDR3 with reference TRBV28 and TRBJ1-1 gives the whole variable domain DVKVTQSSRYLVKRTGEKVFLECVQDMDHENMFWYRQDPGLGLRLIYFSYDVKMKEKGDIPEGYSVSREKKERFSLILESASTNQTSMYLCASSFPGQGFTEAFFGQGTRLTVV.

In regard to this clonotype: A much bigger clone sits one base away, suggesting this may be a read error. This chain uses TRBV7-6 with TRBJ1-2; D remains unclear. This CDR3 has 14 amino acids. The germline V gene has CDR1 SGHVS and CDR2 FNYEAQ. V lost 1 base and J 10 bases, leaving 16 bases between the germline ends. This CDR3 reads CASSLDFLSRDYTF. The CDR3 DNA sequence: TGTGCCAGCAGCTTAGACTTCTTATCGCGGGACTACACCTTC. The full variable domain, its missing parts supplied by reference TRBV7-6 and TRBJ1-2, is GAGVSQSPRYKVTKRGQDVALRCDPISGHVSLYWYRQALGQGPEFLTYFNYEAQQDKSGLPNDRFSAERPEGSISTLTIQRTEQRDSAMYRCASSLDFLSRDYTFGSGTRLTVV.

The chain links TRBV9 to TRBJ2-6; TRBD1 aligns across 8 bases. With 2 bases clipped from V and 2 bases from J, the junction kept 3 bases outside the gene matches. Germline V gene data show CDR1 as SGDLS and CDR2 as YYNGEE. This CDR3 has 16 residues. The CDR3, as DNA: TGTGCCAGCAGCGTCCCACAGGGGGCTGGGGCCAACGTCCTGACTTTC. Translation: CASSVPQGAGANVLTF.

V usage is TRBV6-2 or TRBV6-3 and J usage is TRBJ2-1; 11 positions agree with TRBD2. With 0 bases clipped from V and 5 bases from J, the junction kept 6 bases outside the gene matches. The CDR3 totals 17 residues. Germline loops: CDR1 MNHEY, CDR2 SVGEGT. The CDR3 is CASSYSSTSGENNEQFF. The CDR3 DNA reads TGTGCCAGCAGTTACTCCTCGACTAGCGGGGAAAACAATGAGCAGTTCTTC.

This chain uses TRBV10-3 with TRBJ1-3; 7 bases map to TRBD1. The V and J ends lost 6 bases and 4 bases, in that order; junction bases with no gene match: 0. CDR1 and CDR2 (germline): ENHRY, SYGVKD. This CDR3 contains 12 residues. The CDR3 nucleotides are TGTGCCATCAGGGGACAGGGAAACACCATATATTTT. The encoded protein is CAIRGQGNTIYF.

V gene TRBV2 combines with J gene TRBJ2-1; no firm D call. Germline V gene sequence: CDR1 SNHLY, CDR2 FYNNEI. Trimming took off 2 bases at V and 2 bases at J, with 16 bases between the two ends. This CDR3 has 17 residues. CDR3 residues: CASSELKDARPYNEQFF. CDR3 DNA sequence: TGTGCCAGCAGTGAATTAAAGGACGCCCGACCCTACAATGAGCAGTTCTTC. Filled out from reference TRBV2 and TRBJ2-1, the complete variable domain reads EPEVTQTPSHQVTQMGQEVILRCVPISNHLYFYWYRQILGQKVEFLVSFYNNEISEKSEIFDDQFSVERPDGSNFTLKIRSTKLEDSAMYFCASSELKDARPYNEQFFGPGTRLTVL.

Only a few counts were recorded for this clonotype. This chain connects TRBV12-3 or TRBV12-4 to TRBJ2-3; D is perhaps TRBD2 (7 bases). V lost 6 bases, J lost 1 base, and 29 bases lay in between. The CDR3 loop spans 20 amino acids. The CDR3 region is CASRRGADLYPKLGTDTQYF. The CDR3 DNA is TGTGCCAGCAGACGGGGGGCTGACCTCTACCCTAAACTAGGCACAGATACGCAGTATTTT.

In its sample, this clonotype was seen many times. CDR3 in amino acids: CASSLGPFSGGKRGETQYF. DNA for the CDR3: TGTGCCAGCAGCTTAGGCCCTTTTAGCGGGGGGAAGAGGGGAGAGACCCAGTACTTC. The chain carries TRBV7-2 and TRBJ2-5, with 10 bases identical to TRBD2. V lost 1 base and J lost 4; bases outside the gene matches: 15. Per germline, CDR1 SGHTA and CDR2 FQGNSA. This CDR3 contains 19 residues.

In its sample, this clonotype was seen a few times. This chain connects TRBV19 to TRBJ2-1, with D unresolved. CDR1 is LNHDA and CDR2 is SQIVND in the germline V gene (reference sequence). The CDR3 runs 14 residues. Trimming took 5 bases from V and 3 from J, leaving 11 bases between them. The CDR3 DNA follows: TGTGCCAGTAGTCCTGAACAGTACTACAATGAGCAGTTCTTC. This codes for CASSPEQYYNEQFF.

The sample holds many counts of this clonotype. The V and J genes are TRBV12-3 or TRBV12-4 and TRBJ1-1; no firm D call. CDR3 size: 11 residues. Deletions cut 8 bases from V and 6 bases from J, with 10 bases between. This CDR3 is CASGQRSEAFF. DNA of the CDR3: TGTGCCAGCGGCCAGAGGTCTGAAGCTTTCTTT.

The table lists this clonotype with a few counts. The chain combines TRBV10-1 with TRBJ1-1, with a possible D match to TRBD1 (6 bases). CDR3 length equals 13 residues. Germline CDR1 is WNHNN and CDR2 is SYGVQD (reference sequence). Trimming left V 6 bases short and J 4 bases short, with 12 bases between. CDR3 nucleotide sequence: TGCGCCAGCAGGGCTTCCAGGGGCACTGAAGCTTTCTTT. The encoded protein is CASRASRGTEAFF.

The CDR3 coding sequence is TGTGCCAGCAGTTTACGGCAGGGAGTGGTAGAGACCCAGTACTTC. This sequence encodes CASSLRQGVVETQYF. The rearrangement links TRBV27 to TRBJ2-5, with D possibly called TRBD1 or TRBD2 (5 bases each). Trimming stripped 2 bases from V and 4 bases from J, with 14 bases between. This CDR3 contains 15 residues. Germline CDR1 MNHEY, CDR2 SMNVEV (reference sequence).

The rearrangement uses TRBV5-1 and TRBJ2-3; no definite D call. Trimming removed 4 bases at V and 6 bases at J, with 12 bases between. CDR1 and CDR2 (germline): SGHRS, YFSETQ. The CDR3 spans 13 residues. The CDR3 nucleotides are TGCGCCAGCAGCCCCAAGGGATCGGATACGCAGTATTTT. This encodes CASSPKGSDTQYF.

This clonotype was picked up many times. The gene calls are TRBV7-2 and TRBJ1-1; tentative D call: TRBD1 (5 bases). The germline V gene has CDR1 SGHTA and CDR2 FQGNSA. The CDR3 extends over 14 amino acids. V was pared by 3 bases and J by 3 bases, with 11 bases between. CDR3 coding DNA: TGTGCCAGCAGCTTCACAAGGGGCGACACTGAAGCTTTCTTT. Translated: CASSFTRGDTEAFF.

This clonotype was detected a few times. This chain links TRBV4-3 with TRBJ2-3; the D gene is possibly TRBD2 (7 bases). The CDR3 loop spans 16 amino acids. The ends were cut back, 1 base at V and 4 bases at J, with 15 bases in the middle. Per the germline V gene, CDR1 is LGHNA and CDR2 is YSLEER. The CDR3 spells CASSQGGGSPADTQYF. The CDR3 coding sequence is TGCGCCAGCAGCCAAGGGGGGGGCTCCCCGGCAGATACGCAGTATTTT.

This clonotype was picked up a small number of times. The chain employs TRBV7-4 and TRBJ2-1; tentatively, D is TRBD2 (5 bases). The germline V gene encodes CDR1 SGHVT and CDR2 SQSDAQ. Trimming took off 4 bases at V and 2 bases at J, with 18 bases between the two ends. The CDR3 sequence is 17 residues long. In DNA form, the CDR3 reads TGTGCCAGCAGCTCCCTACCGGGAAGCGTCACCTACAATGAGCAGTTCTTC. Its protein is CASSSLPGSVTYNEQFF.

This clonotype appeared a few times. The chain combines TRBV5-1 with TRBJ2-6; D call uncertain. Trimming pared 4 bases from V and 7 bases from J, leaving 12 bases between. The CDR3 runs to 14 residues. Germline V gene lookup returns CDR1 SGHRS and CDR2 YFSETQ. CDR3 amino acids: CASSPRAEANVLTF. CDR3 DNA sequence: TGCGCCAGCAGCCCAAGAGCCGAAGCCAACGTCCTGACTTTC.

The CDR3 loop reads CASSLVGTDGYTF. The CDR3 DNA is TGTGCCAGCAGCTTGGTAGGGACAGATGGCTACACCTTC. The chain uses TRBV5-8 and TRBJ1-2, with 7 bases aligning to TRBD1. Germline CDR1 is SGHTS and CDR2 is YDEGEE. The CDR3 has 13 amino acids. With 0 bases clipped from V and 6 bases from J, the junction kept 2 bases outside the gene matches.